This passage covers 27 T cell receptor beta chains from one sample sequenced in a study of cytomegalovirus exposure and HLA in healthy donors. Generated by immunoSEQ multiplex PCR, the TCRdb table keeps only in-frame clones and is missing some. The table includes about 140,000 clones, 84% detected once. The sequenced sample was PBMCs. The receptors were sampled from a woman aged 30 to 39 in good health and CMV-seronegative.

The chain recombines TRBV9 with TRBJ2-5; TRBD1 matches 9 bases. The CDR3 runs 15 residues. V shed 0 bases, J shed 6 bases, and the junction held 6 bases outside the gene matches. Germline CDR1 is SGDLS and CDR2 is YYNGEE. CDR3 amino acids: CASSVGGTGSQTQYF. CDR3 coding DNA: TGTGCCAGCAGCGTAGGCGGGACAGGGTCGCAGACCCAGTACTTC.

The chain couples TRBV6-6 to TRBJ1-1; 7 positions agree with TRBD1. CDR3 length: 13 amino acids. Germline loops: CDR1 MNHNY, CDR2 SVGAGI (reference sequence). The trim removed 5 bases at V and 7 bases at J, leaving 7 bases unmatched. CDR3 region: CASSPDREVEAFF. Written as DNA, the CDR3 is TGTGCCAGCAGTCCCGACAGGGAAGTTGAAGCTTTCTTT.

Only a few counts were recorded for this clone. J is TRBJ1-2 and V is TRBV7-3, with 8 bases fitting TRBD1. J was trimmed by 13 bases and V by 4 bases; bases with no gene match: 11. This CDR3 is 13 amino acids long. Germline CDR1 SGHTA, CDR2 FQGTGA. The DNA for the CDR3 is TGTGCCAGCAGCTCAGACCCGGGACAGGCCGCCACCTTC. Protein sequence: CASSSDPGQAATF. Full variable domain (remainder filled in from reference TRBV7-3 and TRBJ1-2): GAGVSQTPSNKVTEKGKYVELRCDPISGHTALYWYRQSLGQGPEFLIYFQGTGAADDSGLPNDRFFAVRPEGSVSTLKIQRTERGDSAVYLCASSSDPGQAATFGSGTRLTVV.

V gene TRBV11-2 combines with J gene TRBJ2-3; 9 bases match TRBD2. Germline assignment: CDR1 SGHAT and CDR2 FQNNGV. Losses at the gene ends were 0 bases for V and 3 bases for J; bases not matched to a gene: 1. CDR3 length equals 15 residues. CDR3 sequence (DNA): TGTGCCAGCAGCTTAGACGGACTAGCGACAGATACGCAGTATTTT. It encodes CASSLDGLATDTQYF.

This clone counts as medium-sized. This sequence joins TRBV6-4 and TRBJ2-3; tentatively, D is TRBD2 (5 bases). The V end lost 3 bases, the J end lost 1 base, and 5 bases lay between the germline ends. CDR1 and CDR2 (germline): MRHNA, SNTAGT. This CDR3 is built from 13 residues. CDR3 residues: CASSERGTDTQYF. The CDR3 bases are TGTGCCAGCAGTGAGCGGGGCACAGATACGCAGTATTTT.

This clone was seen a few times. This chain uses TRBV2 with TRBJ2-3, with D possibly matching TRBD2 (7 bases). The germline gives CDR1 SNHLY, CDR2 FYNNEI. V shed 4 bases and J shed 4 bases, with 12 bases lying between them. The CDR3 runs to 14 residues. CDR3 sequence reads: CASSARGGADTQYF. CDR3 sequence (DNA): TGTGCCAGCAGTGCCCGAGGGGGGGCAGATACGCAGTATTTT.

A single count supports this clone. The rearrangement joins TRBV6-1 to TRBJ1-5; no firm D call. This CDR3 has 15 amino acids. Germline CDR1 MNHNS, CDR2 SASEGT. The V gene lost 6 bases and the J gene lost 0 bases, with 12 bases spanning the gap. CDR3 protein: CASRRGSNSNQPQHF. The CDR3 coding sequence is TGTGCCAGCAGACGCGGCTCAAATAGCAATCAGCCCCAGCATTTT.

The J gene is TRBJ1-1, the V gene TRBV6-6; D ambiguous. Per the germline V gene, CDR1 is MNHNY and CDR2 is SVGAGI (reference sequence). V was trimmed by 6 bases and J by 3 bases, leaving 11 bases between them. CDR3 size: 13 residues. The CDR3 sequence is CASSRGYDTEAFF. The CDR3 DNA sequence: TGTGCCAGCAGCCGGGGATACGACACTGAAGCTTTCTTT.

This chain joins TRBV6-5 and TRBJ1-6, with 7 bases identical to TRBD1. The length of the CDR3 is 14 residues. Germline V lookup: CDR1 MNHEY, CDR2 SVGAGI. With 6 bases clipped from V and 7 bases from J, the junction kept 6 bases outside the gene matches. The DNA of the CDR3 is TGTGCCAGCAGAAGGGACAGCCTAAATTCACCCCTCCACTTT. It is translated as CASRRDSLNSPLHF.

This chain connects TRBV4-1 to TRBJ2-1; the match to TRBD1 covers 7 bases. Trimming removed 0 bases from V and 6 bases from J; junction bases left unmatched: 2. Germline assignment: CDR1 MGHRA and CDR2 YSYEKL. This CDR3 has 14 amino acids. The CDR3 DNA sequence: TGCGCCAGCAGCCAAGAGGGGACAGTCAATGAGCAGTTCTTC. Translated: CASSQEGTVNEQFF.

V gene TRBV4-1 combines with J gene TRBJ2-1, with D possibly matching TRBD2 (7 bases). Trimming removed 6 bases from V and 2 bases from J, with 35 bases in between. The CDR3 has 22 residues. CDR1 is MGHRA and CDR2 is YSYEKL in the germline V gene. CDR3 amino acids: CASRRRGATGRFTGGTYNEQFF. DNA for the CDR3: TGCGCCAGCAGACGAAGAGGAGCGACAGGCAGGTTCACGGGGGGCACCTACAATGAGCAGTTCTTC.

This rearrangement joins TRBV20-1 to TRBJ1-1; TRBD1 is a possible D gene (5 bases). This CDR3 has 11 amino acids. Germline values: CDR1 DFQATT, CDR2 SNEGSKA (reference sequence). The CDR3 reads CSAGGNTEAFF. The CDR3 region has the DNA TGCAGCGCGGGGGGGAACACTGAAGCTTTCTTT.

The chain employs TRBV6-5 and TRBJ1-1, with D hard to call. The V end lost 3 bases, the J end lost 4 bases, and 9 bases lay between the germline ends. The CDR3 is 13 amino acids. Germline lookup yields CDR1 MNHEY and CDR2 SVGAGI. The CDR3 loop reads CASSYNSGTEAFF. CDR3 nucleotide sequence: TGTGCCAGCAGTTATAACTCGGGCACTGAAGCTTTCTTT.

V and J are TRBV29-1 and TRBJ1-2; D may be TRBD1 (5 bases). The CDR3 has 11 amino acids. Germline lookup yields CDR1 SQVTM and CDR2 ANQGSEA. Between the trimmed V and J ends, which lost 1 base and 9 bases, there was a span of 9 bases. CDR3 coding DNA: TGCAGCGTTGAAGCCAGGGTTAGCTACACCTTC. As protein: CSVEARVSYTF. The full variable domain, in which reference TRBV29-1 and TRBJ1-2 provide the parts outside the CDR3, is SAVISQKPSRDICQRGTSLTIQCQVDSQVTMMFWYRQQPGQSLTLIATANQGSEATYESGFVIDKFPISRPNLTFSTLTVSNMSPEDSSIYLCSVEARVSYTFGSGTRLTVV.

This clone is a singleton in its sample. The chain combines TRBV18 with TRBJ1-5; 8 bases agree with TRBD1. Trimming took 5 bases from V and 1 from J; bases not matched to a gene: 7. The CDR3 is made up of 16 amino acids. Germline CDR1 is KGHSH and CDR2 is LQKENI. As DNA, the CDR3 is TGTGCCAGCTCAAAGACAGGGGATTTGAGCAATCAGCCCCAGCATTTT. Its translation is CASSKTGDLSNQPQHF.

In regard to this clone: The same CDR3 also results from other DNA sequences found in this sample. As DNA, the CDR3 is TGCGCCAGCAGCTTGGGACAGCAAGAGACCCAGTACTTC. The encoded protein is CASSLGQQETQYF. This chain links TRBV5-1 with TRBJ2-5; tentatively, D is TRBD1 (5 bases). The germline V gene encodes CDR1 SGHRS and CDR2 YFSETQ. This CDR3 is 13 amino acids long. Trimming took 0 bases from V and 2 from J, leaving 5 bases between them.

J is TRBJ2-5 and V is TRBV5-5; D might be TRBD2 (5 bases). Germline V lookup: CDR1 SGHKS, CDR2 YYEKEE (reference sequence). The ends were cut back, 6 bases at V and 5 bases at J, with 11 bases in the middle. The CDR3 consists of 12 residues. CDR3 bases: TGTGCCAGCAACAGAGGGTCGGAGACCCAGTACTTC. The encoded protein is CASNRGSETQYF.

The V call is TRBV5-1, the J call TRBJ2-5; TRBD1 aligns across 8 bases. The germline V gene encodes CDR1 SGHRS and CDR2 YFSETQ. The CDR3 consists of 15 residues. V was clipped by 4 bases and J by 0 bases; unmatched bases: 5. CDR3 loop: CASSPGQGHQETQYF. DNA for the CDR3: TGCGCCAGCAGCCCAGGACAGGGCCACCAAGAGACCCAGTACTTC. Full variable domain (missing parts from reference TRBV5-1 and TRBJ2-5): KAGVTQTPRYLIKTRGQQVTLSCSPISGHRSVSWYQQTPGQGLQFLFEYFSETQRNKGNFPGRFSGRQFSNSRSEMNVSTLELGDSALYLCASSPGQGHQETQYFGPGTRLLVL.

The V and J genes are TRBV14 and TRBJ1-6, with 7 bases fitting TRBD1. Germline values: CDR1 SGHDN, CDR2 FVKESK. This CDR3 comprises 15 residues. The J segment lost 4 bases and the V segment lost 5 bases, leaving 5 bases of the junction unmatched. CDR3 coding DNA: TGTGCCAGCAGCTTACAGGGGAAATATAATTCACCCCTCCACTTT. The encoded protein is CASSLQGKYNSPLHF.

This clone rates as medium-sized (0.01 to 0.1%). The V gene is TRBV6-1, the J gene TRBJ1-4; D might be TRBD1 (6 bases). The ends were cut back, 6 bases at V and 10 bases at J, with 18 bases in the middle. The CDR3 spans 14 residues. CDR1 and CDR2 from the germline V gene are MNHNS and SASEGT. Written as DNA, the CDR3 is TGTGCCAGCAGGGGACAAGGGAACATGTTAAAACTGTTTTTT. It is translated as CASRGQGNMLKLFF.

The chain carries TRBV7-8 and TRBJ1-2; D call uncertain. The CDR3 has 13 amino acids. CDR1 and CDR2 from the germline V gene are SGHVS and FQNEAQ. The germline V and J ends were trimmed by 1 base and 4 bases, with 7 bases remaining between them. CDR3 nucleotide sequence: TGTGCCAGCAGCTTAGATGGCACCTATGGCTACACCTTC. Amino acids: CASSLDGTYGYTF.

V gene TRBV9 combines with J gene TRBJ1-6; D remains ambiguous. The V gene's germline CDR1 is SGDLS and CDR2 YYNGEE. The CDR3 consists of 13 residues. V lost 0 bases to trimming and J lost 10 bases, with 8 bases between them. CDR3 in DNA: TGTGCCAGCAGCGTAGGGAGGCGCTCACCCCTCCACTTT. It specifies CASSVGRRSPLHF.

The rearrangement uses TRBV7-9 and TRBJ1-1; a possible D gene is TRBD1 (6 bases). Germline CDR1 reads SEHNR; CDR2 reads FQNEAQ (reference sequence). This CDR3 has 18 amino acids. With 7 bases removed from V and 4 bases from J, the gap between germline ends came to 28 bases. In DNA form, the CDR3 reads TGTGCCAGCACCGAACGGACTTGGCCGGGACACACTACCACTGAAGCTTTCTTT. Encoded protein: CASTERTWPGHTTTEAFF.

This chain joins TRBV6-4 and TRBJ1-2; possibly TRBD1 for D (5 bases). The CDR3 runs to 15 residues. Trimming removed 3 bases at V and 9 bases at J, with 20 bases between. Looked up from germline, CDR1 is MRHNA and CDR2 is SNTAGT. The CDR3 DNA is TGTGCCAGCAGTGATGGGGCTGGGATCCCCGGCCGCTACACCTTC. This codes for CASSDGAGIPGRYTF.

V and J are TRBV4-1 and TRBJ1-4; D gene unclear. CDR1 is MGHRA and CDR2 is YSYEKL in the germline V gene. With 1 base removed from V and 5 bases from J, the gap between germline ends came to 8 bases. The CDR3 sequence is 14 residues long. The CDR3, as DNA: TGCGCCAGCAGCCAAGTACAGCTAAATGAAAAACTGTTTTTT. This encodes CASSQVQLNEKLFF.

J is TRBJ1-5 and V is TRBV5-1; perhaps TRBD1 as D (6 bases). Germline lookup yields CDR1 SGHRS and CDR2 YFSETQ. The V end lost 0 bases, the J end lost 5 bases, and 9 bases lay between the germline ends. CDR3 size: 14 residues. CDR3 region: CASSLEAGDQPQHF. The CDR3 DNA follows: TGCGCCAGCAGCTTGGAGGCAGGGGATCAGCCCCAGCATTTT.

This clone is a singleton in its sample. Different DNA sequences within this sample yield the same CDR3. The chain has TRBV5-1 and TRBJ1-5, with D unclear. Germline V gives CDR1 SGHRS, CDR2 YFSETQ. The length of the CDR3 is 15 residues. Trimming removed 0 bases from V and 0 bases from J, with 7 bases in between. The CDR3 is CASSLEGASNQPQHF. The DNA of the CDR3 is TGCGCCAGCAGCTTGGAGGGAGCTAGCAATCAGCCCCAGCATTTT.